One TCR beta chain is described in this entry. Its antigen remains unidentified. Each of the CD4+ naive, central memory, regulatory and stem cell-like memory populations was sorted via CD45RO/CCR7/CD25/CD127/CD95/CD27. This record belongs to a study of beta chain features in type 1 diabetes. Findings and limits, study-wide: TCRB CDR3 length was moderately but significantly reduced in all four CD4+ subsets of Type 1 diabetes patients.

cDNA synthesis used the whole RNA isolate, giving expressed TCRB sequences. TCRdb's table, derived via immunoSEQ multiplex PCR, lists solely in-frame clones and lacks some. The data hold 400,000 to 600,000 clones, with approximately 31% observed a single time. The CDR3 has 15 residues. Trimming took off 1 base at V and 4 bases at J, with 12 bases between the two ends. CDR1 and CDR2 from the germline V gene are SEHNR and FQNEAQ (reference sequence). The genes are TRBV7-9 and TRBJ2-3, with D tentatively TRBD1 (6 bases). The sequencing input was naive CD4+ T cells from blood. This receptor was obtained from a man aged 18 to 35 in good health. This chain's CDR3 is CASSLEGGEADTQYF. CDR3 DNA sequence: TGTGCCAGCAGCTTAGAAGGGGGAGAGGCAGATACGCAGTATTTT.